Detailed here is one T cell receptor (beta chain). Its antigen is not identified. This specimen comes from a study of cytomegalovirus exposure and HLA in healthy donors. Study observations and caveats: The study had only CMV serostatus as immune exposure information. Equally common other TCR beta chains were less clonally expanded than HLA-associated ones, a later analysis found.

Trimming at V came to 3 bases and at J to 3 bases, leaving 15 bases not matched to a gene. CDR3 length equals 19 residues. The V gene's germline CDR1 is MNHNS and CDR2 SASEGT. The PCR employed 60 Vbeta primers together with 13 Jbeta primers. Using immunoSEQ multiplex PCR, the repertoire was profiled, and TCRdb retains in-frame clones only, with some absent. The data contain under 150,000 clones, 75% to 85% of them seen just once; the ten biggest clones take up around 0.99%. The chain recombines TRBV6-1 with TRBJ1-3; 9 nucleotides agree with TRBD1. This sequence originates from a male donor in good health and CMV-seronegative. What was sequenced was PBMCs. CDR3 protein: CASSDPGQGLRAGGNTIYF. In DNA, the CDR3 is TGTGCCAGCAGTGACCCGGGACAGGGATTGCGGGCGGGTGGAAACACCATATATTTT.